This T cell receptor beta chain originates from a study of T cell responses to AZD1222 COVID-19 vaccine. Overall study context: Researchers grouped second doses given at about 4 or about 12 weeks into one pool.

This CDR3 contains 12 residues. Trimming cost V 4 bases and J 5 bases, with 7 bases left between them. CDR1 and CDR2 (germline): SGHTA, FQGNSA. General study results and limits: At baseline, just a handful of AZD1222 recipients tested seropositive.

The protocol was immunoSEQ multiplex PCR, while the TCRdb copy is restricted to in-frame clones and leaves out a portion. This table holds roughly 150,000 clones, approximately 90% found once. As to this clone: The antigen remains unidentified. This sample also contains other DNA sequences that code for the same CDR3.

The clonotype originates from an adult in good health. This sequence joins TRBV7-2 and TRBJ2-3; no definite D call. Material: peripheral blood, obtained on day 0 of AZD1222 vaccination. The CDR3 DNA is TGTGCCAGCAGCTCCCGCGGAGATACGCAGTATTTT. Protein sequence: CASSSRGDTQYF.